This T cell receptor (beta chain) was identified in a study of neurological immune-mediated disorders (dated by TCRdb to the late 2010s). Turning to the overall study: Using UMI-based sequencing, the study compared peripheral blood TCR-beta repertoires from patients with HTLV-I-associated myelopathy (HAM/TSP), patients with multiple sclerosis, and healthy controls. Longitudinal samples, technical triplicates and paired sorted CD4+ and CD8+ T-cell subsets, alongside PBMC samples, were included among the approximately 110 TCR-beta libraries. The cohort included about 66 subjects: some 14 with HAM/TSP, about 35 with multiple sclerosis, and around 20 healthy controls. Longitudinal HAM/TSP and healthy donors were sampled at 3 time-points each (about 3-45 month intervals).

cDNA synthesis used template-switch 5'RACE with a primer carrying a 10-nucleotide random unique molecular identifier tagging each TCR transcript. Every sequencing run yielded over 190 million TCR-beta sequences covering 15-18 subjects. The RNeasy kit was used to extract total RNA. Using the KAPA Real-time Library Amplification kit, TCR-beta VDJ regions were amplified with primers for the TCR constant region and the 5'RACE anchor. A first PCR added sample indexes and Illumina adaptors, after which a second PCR increased the library yield. After purification with Ampure beads, the TCR product of roughly 650 bp was size-selected on a 2% E-gel SizeSelection system. Library quality was checked on a Bioanalyzer, concentration was measured with Qubit, and libraries were quantified with the Kapa Library Quantification kit before pooling. An Illumina HiSeq 2500 sequenced the libraries paired-end 2 x 150 bp. To increase sequence diversity, about 25-30% phiX was spiked into each library pool. Per the original workflow: The quality-filtered reads were processed with the UMI-based MiGEC pipeline, whose error correction step removed more than 85% of the raw TCR sequences. VDJ genes were aligned to IMGT germline references, and each clonotype was defined by a unique CDR3 amino acid sequence together with V-J genes. Clonal expansion, Shannon diversity and CDR3 relatedness (CalcPairwiseDistances, ClusterSamples) were evaluated with VDJtools, and phylogenetic trees were built with CLCbio workbench. Clones with at least 8 unique UMIs were defined as expanded, with this threshold being based on coefficient-of-variation modelling across technical triplicates. In TCRdb, the public reads were trimmed at Q25 with fastp and aligned with MiXCR, with productive beta chains retained. For every CDR3 protein sequence, its rows merge into one entry that carries the most common genes and DNA. The V and J calls and clone size are TCRdb's, not the authors'. This sample holds about 60,000 distinct CDR3 sequences; roughly 9.7% were observed only once. The ten top clones hold about 12% of the sample.

The time point label on this specimen signifies: longitudinal time-point 2. Blood bank volunteers in Maryland, USA served as the healthy controls. Unsorted PBMC libraries were generated from 2 million PBMCs stored in RNAlater at -80 °C until RNA extraction. PBMCs were separated from peripheral blood using Ficoll-Hypaque density gradient centrifugation and then cryopreserved in liquid nitrogen. What the work shows at the level of the full study, not this receptor alone: No identical CDR3 amino acid sequences were found to be shared among expanded clones across subjects, suggesting that TCR-beta repertoires were private in all groups. TCR clonal expansion was highest in HAM/TSP patients and lowest in MS patients, with MS patients falling below even healthy controls.

The CDR3 runs 18 residues from the cysteine to the phenylalanine. Only CDR3 DNA remains: 54 bases, in frame from the first base. In the germline V gene (reference sequence), CDR1 corresponds to MNHEY and CDR2 to SMNVEV. The junction shows trimming of 5 bases on V and 3 bases on J, plus 22 bases between the germline ends. Points on this clonotype: It has no known antigen specificity. This may arise from a read error, as a much more abundant clone is one base away.

Rearrangement joined TRBV27 to TRBJ2-2; the D region possibly corresponds to TRBD2 (5 bases align). The TCR was taken from a man under 40 in good health. The sample was PBMCs. The base sequence is TGTGCCAGCAGTCCACTAGGAGACGGCGTTACTCACACCGGGGAGCTGTTTTTT. This translates into CASSPLGDGVTHTGELFF.